The T cell receptor beta chain under discussion was sequenced for a study of blood T cell repertoires in COVID-19. In the study overall: Acute-phase and convalescent COVID-19 samples originated in the United States, Italy and Spain.

In the authors' workflow: Scientists estimated how many nucleated cells there were by amplifying reference gene primers. The data were produced by immunoSEQ multiplex PCR, yet TCRdb's version contains in-frame clones alone and is incomplete. The DNA gave D and trimming, while V, J and clone size come from that table. Of about 230,000 clones in the sample, about four fifths were seen once. The CDR3 loop spans 14 amino acids. V lost 4 bases to trimming and J lost 4 bases, with 13 bases between them. Germline V gene data show CDR1 as SEHNR and CDR2 as FQNEAQ (reference sequence). Enrolled through a virtual design, the participants were between about 18 and 100 years of age and came from approximately 25 US areas. Participants' own reports of clinical history determined their cohort assignment.

The chain couples TRBV7-9 to TRBJ2-5, with D possibly matching TRBD2 (5 bases). Sample: PBMCs or T cells enriched from blood (not recorded which). The TCR comes from a man in his sixties who had recovered from COVID-19. The CDR3 DNA reads TGTGCCAGCAGCTGGAGGCGGTCCGTAGAGACCCAGTACTTC. Translated, it gives CASSWRRSVETQYF.